Following are 32 T cell receptor beta chains from one sample sequenced in a study of HIV-infected children after antiretroviral therapy interruption (dated by TCRdb to between 2018 and 2021). According to the study, the label for this sample's treatment or condition signals: PENTA 11 planned treatment interruption arm or continuous ART arm. The library was generated by 3' RACE. The run used an Illumina MiSeq. TCR libraries were built from RNA using a 3' RACE protocol with unique molecular identifiers to correct PCR amplification bias. TCRdb reworked the public reads: Q25 trimming with fastp, MiXCR clone assembly, productive beta chains retained. Rows with a matching CDR3 protein are joined into one entry that keeps the most common DNA and genes. Here the sample has about 83,000 distinct CDR3 sequences; 6.9% occur a single time. The ten biggest clones cover roughly 1% of the sample. The sample was CD45RA+ CD4+ T cells from PBMCs, pooled from several time points, taken from a donor given antiretroviral therapy, either interrupted or continuous. In the paper's terms, the cell subset or site label means: naive CD4+ CD45RA+ CD45RO- T cells. These receptors originate from a pool of human donors with HIV.

This clonotype was seen many times. The V call is TRBV5-1, the J call TRBJ2-7; 8 bases align to TRBD1. Germline V gene sequence: CDR1 SGHRS, CDR2 YFSETQ. The CDR3 length is 14 residues. Unmatched junction bases numbered 5, after V lost 4 bases and J lost 2 bases. CDR3 bases: TGCGCCAGCAGCAGAAACAGGGGGACCTACGAGCAGTACTTC. It encodes CASSRNRGTYEQYF.

This clonotype was observed at least ten times. This sequence joins TRBV6-1 and TRBJ2-1; TRBD1 might be the D (5 bases). CDR1 is MNHNS, CDR2 SASEGT, per germline. The CDR3 is 14 amino acids. Trimming pared 6 bases from V and 9 bases from J, leaving 18 bases between. The CDR3 spells CASSLTVVLGEQFF. The CDR3 DNA reads TGTGCCAGCAGCCTGACAGTGGTCCTGGGTGAGCAGTTCTTC.

This chain joins TRBV10-3 and TRBJ2-2; 7 nucleotides agree with TRBD2. Unmatched junction bases numbered 4, after V lost 0 bases and J lost 3 bases. Germline CDR1 ENHRY, CDR2 SYGVKD. There are 16 residues in the CDR3. The CDR3 DNA reads as TGTGCCATCAGTGAGTCAGCCCGGGAGGACACCGGGGAGCTGTTTTTT. This codes for CAISESAREDTGELFF.

This clonotype has a count of ten or more. V and J are TRBV11-3 and TRBJ2-7; D gene unclear. Trimming shortened V by 1 base and J by 5 bases, and 18 bases separated the two germline ends. Per the germline V gene, CDR1 is SGHNT and CDR2 is YENEEA. This CDR3 has 16 residues. CDR3 coding DNA: TGTGCCAGCAGCTTAGTGGTAGCACCCACCCTAAACGAGCAGTACTTC. As protein: CASSLVVAPTLNEQYF.

This clonotype has a count of ten or more. V gene TRBV29-1 combines with J gene TRBJ2-1; 7 bases agree with TRBD1. This CDR3 contains 12 residues. V dropped 6 bases and J dropped 7; count of bases not matched to a gene: 6. Looked up from germline, CDR1 is SQVTM and CDR2 is ANQGSEA. CDR3 sequence: CSVRQGSNEQFF. DNA of the CDR3: TGCAGCGTCCGACAGGGATCGAATGAGCAGTTCTTC.

This clonotype has at least ten counts. The chain has TRBV12-3 or TRBV12-4 and TRBJ1-2; weak D call: TRBD1 (5 bases). V gave up 5 bases and J gave up 3 bases, with 10 bases separating them. CDR3 length equals 13 residues. Here the CDR3 DNA reads TGTGCCAGCAGTGTCAGGGACCACTATGGCTACACCTTC. Its translation: CASSVRDHYGYTF.

This clonotype was detected many times. V usage is TRBV7-2 and J usage is TRBJ1-6; unclear D gene. The CDR3 is 12 amino acids. Germline V CDR1 and CDR2: SGHTA, FQGNSA. The V and J ends lost 1 base and 11 bases respectively, with 6 bases between them. CDR3 in amino acids: CASSLGVPPLHF. CDR3 in DNA: TGTGCCAGCAGCTTAGGGGTCCCACCCCTCCACTTT.

The rearrangement joins TRBV12-3 or TRBV12-4 to TRBJ1-1; 12 bases map to TRBD1. V lost 5 bases, J lost 5 bases, and 9 bases stayed unmatched. The CDR3 has 16 amino acids. The CDR3, as DNA: TGTGCCAGCAGTCCTAGGGGACAGGGGGCATTGACTGAAGCTTTCTTT. This codes for CASSPRGQGALTEAFF.

This clonotype has a count of ten or more. The V gene is TRBV3-1, the J gene TRBJ2-7; 15 nucleotides align to TRBD2. The germline V gene encodes CDR1 LGHDT and CDR2 YNNKEL (reference sequence). CDR3 length: 15 residues. The ends lost 5 bases at V and 4 bases at J; junction bases unmatched: 3. CDR3 sequence: CASSVGTSGRYEQYF. In DNA, the CDR3 is TGTGCCAGCAGCGTAGGGACTAGCGGGAGGTACGAGCAGTACTTC.

This clonotype was picked up a small number of times. This chain joins TRBV27 and TRBJ1-1; the D gene is possibly TRBD1 (6 bases). The V gene's germline CDR1 is MNHEY and CDR2 SMNVEV (reference sequence). The V and J ends lost 5 bases and 3 bases respectively, with 13 bases between them. The CDR3 runs to 14 residues. CDR3 sequence (DNA): TGTGCCAGCAGTCCCCTTGACAGGCACACTGAAGCTTTCTTT. As protein: CASSPLDRHTEAFF.

In its sample, this clonotype was seen many times. The chain recombines TRBV12-3 or TRBV12-4 with TRBJ1-2, with 9 bases identical to TRBD1. V shed 4 bases, J shed 8 bases, and the junction held 5 bases outside the gene matches. CDR3 length: 13 residues. CDR3 loop: CASSSTGGGGYTF. The CDR3 bases are TGTGCCAGCAGTTCCACAGGGGGCGGAGGCTACACCTTC.

This clonotype was seen at least ten times. The chain uses TRBV28 and TRBJ2-5; D remains unclear. V lost 5 bases and J lost 7, with 17 bases in between. Germline V CDR1 and CDR2: MDHEN, SYDVKM. The CDR3 totals 14 residues. CDR3 DNA sequence: TGTGCCAGCAGTCCGCGTACCGGTGGTAGGACCCAGTACTTC. Residues: CASSPRTGGRTQYF.

This clonotype was seen at least ten times. This chain joins TRBV6-1 and TRBJ2-7, with TRBD2 as a possible D gene (5 bases). The CDR3 spans 16 residues. Germline loops: CDR1 MNHNS, CDR2 SASEGT. V was trimmed by 0 bases and J by 6 bases, leaving 18 bases between them. The CDR3 protein is CASSEALQRKGSEQYF. The CDR3, as DNA: TGTGCCAGCAGTGAAGCGCTTCAAAGGAAAGGGAGCGAGCAGTACTTC.

This clonotype was counted many times. V is TRBV7-9 and J is TRBJ1-4, with D hard to call. Germline V CDR1 and CDR2: SEHNR, FQNEAQ (reference sequence). Deletions cut 5 bases from V and 0 bases from J, with 7 bases between. CDR3 length: 14 amino acids. CDR3 sequence (DNA): TGTGCCAGCAGCCGGGTCTCAACTAATGAAAAACTGTTTTTT. The encoded protein is CASSRVSTNEKLFF.

This clonotype appeared many times. The CDR3 is CASRGDGGVENEQFF. CDR3 nucleotide sequence: TGTGCCAGTAGGGGTGACGGAGGGGTTGAGAATGAGCAGTTCTTC. The chain is built from TRBV19 and TRBJ2-1, with a possible D match to TRBD2 (6 bases). V was clipped by 6 bases and J by 7 bases, with 19 bases between them. The CDR3 spans 15 residues. The germline CDR1 and CDR2 sequences are LNHDA and SQIVND (reference sequence).

This clonotype was recorded many times. The genes are TRBV6-1 and TRBJ2-5; tentatively, D is TRBD1 or TRBD2 (5 bases each). Germline CDR1 reads MNHNS; CDR2 reads SASEGT. The CDR3 has 15 residues. V was shortened by 5 bases and J by 5 bases, with 18 bases between the two germline ends. The CDR3 bases are TGTGCCAGCAGTACGGGGCCCAACCCGGGGGAGACCCAGTACTTC. Translated, it gives CASSTGPNPGETQYF.

At least ten counts were recorded for this clonotype. The chain carries TRBV20-1 and TRBJ2-5; TRBD1 matches 9 bases. From germline, CDR1 is DFQATT and CDR2 SNEGSKA (reference sequence). The CDR3 has 14 amino acids. Trimming removed 4 bases from V and 6 bases from J; junction bases left unmatched: 9. This CDR3 reads CSATTGTGTQTQYF. The CDR3 coding sequence is TGCAGTGCTACAACCGGGACAGGGACACAGACCCAGTACTTC.

This clonotype was seen many times. The genes are TRBV14 and TRBJ1-1, with TRBD1 as a possible D gene (5 bases). The germline gives CDR1 SGHDN, CDR2 FVKESK. The CDR3 runs 15 residues. Trimming removed 1 base from V and 2 bases from J, with 11 bases in between. For the CDR3, the DNA is TGTGCCAGCAGCCAAGGGTTCAGGGTAAACACTGAAGCTTTCTTT. Amino acids: CASSQGFRVNTEAFF.

This clonotype was counted ten times or more. The chain uses TRBV6-5 and TRBJ2-4, with TRBD1 as a possible D gene (6 bases). Trimming removed 7 bases at V and 2 bases at J, with 12 bases between. The CDR3 extends over 14 amino acids. Looked up from germline, CDR1 is MNHEY and CDR2 is SVGAGI. CDR3: CASTPDRSKNIQYF. CDR3 DNA: TGTGCCAGCACCCCGGACAGATCCAAAAACATTCAGTACTTC.

The table lists this clonotype with many counts. This chain joins TRBV23-1 and TRBJ2-7; 9 positions match TRBD1. TRBV23-1 is known as an ORF, though its function is uncertain. J lost 6 bases, V lost 6 bases, and 9 bases had no gene match. The CDR3 loop spans 14 amino acids. The CDR3 here is CASSPGQGYSEQYF. CDR3 in DNA: TGCGCCAGCAGCCCTGGACAGGGGTATAGCGAGCAGTACTTC.

This clonotype has ten or more counts. The chain couples TRBV9 to TRBJ2-1, with TRBD2 matching over 8 bases. The germline V gene encodes CDR1 SGDLS and CDR2 YYNGEE. V gave up 4 bases and J gave up 5 bases; unmatched junction bases: 14. This CDR3 region has 17 residues. The chain's CDR3 is CASSPRRGAGVHNEQFF. The CDR3 DNA is TGTGCCAGCAGCCCCCGGCGGGGGGCGGGGGTGCACAATGAGCAGTTCTTC.

This clonotype has ten or more counts. The CDR3 nucleotides read TGTGCCAGCAGTTCCACAGGGTTGCGGTTCTTC. As protein: CASSSTGLRFF. J is TRBJ2-1 and V is TRBV12-3 or TRBV12-4, with D perhaps TRBD1 (6 bases). Trimming removed 4 bases at V and 15 bases at J, with 13 bases between. The CDR3 covers 11 residues.

This clonotype has ten or more counts. The V call is TRBV3-1, the J call TRBJ2-1; TRBD2 aligns across 11 bases. The CDR3 sequence is 17 residues long. The V gene's germline CDR1 is LGHDT and CDR2 YNNKEL (reference sequence). V trimming: 3 bases; J trimming: 7 bases; junction bases outside the gene matches: 11. The CDR3 region has the DNA TGTGCCAGCAGCCAGGCGAAACTAGCGGGAGTATCAAATGAGCAGTTCTTC. Residues: CASSQAKLAGVSNEQFF.

This clonotype was observed at least ten times. The rearrangement joins TRBV9 to TRBJ1-5; D gene unclear. The germline V gene has CDR1 SGDLS and CDR2 YYNGEE. This CDR3 has 13 amino acids. Trimming left V 4 bases short and J 4 bases short, with 9 bases between. In DNA, the CDR3 is TGTGCCAGCAGCCTGCTGGGGAATCAGCCCCAGCATTTT. This sequence encodes CASSLLGNQPQHF.

This clonotype was found many times. This chain connects TRBV7-9 to TRBJ1-1; TRBD1 agrees at 8 bases. Trimming at V came to 5 bases and at J to 7 bases, leaving 24 bases not matched to a gene. Germline V CDR1 and CDR2: SEHNR, FQNEAQ (reference sequence). The CDR3 loop spans 19 amino acids. The CDR3 DNA reads as TGTGCCAGCAGCGAACACAGAAACCGCCGGGGACAGGATTCGGGTGAAGCTTTCTTT. Its translation is CASSEHRNRRGQDSGEAFF.

This clonotype was seen only a few times. The chain combines TRBV7-8 with TRBJ1-4; 9 positions agree with TRBD1. The CDR3 totals 18 residues. The germline V gene encodes CDR1 SGHVS and CDR2 FQNEAQ. V was clipped by 2 bases and J by 3 bases; unmatched bases: 10. The CDR3 nucleotides are TGTGCCAGCAGCTTAAGGACAGGGGCCTCCGGTGCTAATGAAAAACTGTTTTTT. Translation: CASSLRTGASGANEKLFF.

This clonotype was seen at least ten times. The chain uses TRBV10-3 and TRBJ2-3; D is uncertain. Trimming removed 10 bases from V and 2 bases from J, with 10 bases in between. Germline CDR1 reads ENHRY; CDR2 reads SYGVKD. CDR3 length: 12 residues. The CDR3 spells CATSHPTDTQYF. DNA of the CDR3: TGTGCCACTTCCCACCCCACAGATACGCAGTATTTT.

The CDR3 is CASSFPGAYSYEQYF. The CDR3, as DNA: TGTGCCAGCAGTTTCCCCGGGGCCTACTCCTACGAGCAGTACTTC. The chain uses TRBV12-3 or TRBV12-4 and TRBJ2-7; possibly TRBD1 or TRBD2 for D (5 bases each). There are 15 residues in the CDR3. The V end lost 3 bases, the J end lost 0 bases, and 12 bases lay between the germline ends.

This clonotype was observed many times. Relative to the germline gene, one junction end is altered; a read error may explain this. The V and J genes are TRBV4-1 and TRBJ2-1; 7 bases map to TRBD2. CDR3 length: 15 residues. Germline values: CDR1 MGHRA, CDR2 YSYEKL. CDR3: CASSQLGGNYAEQFF. The CDR3 bases are TGTGCCAGCAGCCAACTGGGGGGGAACTATGCTGAGCAGTTCTTC.

Ten or more counts support this clonotype. The gene calls are TRBV12-3 or TRBV12-4 and TRBJ2-7; a weak D match, TRBD1 (5 bases). The CDR3 totals 15 residues. V was pared by 3 bases and J by 1 base, with 13 bases between. The CDR3 spells CASSFSSDSSYEQYF. CDR3 sequence (DNA): TGTGCCAGCAGTTTTTCCTCAGACAGTTCCTACGAGCAGTACTTC.

The V and J genes are TRBV14 and TRBJ2-7; possible D gene TRBD2, 5 bases. The V gene lost 1 base and the J gene lost 3 bases, with 10 bases spanning the gap. The CDR3 sequence is 14 residues long. The germline CDR1 and CDR2 sequences are SGHDN and FVKESK. Written as DNA, the CDR3 is TGTGCCAGCAGCCAAGCCGGGATTTACTACGAGCAGTACTTC. This encodes CASSQAGIYYEQYF.

The rearrangement uses TRBV6-6 and TRBJ2-1; D is unclear. Germline V gene lookup returns CDR1 MNHNY and CDR2 SVGAGI (reference sequence). There are 16 residues in the CDR3. V was clipped by 8 bases and J by 4 bases, with 21 bases between them. This chain's CDR3 is CASSPETFEGYNEQFF. The CDR3 bases are TGTGCCAGCTCACCCGAGACATTCGAAGGTTACAATGAGCAGTTCTTC.